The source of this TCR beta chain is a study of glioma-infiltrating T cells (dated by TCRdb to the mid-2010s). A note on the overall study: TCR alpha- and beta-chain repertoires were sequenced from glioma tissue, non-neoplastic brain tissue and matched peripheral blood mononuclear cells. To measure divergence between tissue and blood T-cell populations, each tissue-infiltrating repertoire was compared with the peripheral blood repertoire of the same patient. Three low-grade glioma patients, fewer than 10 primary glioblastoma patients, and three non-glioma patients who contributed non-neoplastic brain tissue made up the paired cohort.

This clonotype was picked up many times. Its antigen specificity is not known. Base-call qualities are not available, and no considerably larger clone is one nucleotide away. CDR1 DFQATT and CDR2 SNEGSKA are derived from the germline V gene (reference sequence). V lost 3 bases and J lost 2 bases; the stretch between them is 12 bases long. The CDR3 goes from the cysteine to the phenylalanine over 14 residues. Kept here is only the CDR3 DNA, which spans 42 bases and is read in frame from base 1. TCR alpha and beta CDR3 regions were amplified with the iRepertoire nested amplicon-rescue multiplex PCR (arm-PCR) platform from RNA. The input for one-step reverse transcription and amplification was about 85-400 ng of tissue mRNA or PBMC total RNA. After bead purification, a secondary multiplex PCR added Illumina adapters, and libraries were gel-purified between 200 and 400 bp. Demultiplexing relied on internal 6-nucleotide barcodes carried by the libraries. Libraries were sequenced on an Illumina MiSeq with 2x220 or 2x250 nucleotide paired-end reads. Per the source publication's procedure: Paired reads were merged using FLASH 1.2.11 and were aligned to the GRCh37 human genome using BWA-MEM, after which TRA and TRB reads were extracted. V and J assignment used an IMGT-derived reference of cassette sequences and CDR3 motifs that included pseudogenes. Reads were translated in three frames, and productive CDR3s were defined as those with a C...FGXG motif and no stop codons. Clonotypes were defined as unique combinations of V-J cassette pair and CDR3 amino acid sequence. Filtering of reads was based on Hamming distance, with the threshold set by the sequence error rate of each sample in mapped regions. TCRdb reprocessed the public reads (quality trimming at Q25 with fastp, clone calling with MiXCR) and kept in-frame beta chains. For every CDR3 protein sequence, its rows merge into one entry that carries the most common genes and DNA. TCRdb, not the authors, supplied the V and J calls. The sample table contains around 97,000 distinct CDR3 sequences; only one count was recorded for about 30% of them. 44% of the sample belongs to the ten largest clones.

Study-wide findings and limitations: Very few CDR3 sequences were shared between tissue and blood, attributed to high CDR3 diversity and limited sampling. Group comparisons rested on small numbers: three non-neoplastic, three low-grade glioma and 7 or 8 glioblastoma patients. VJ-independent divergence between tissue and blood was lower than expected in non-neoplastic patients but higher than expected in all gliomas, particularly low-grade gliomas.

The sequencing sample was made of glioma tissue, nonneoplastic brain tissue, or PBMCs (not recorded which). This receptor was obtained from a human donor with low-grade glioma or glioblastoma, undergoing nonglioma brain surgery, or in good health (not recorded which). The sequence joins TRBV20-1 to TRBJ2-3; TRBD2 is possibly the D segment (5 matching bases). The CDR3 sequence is CSARSGDNTDTQYF. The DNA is TGCAGTGCTAGGAGCGGAGATAACACAGATACGCAGTATTTT.